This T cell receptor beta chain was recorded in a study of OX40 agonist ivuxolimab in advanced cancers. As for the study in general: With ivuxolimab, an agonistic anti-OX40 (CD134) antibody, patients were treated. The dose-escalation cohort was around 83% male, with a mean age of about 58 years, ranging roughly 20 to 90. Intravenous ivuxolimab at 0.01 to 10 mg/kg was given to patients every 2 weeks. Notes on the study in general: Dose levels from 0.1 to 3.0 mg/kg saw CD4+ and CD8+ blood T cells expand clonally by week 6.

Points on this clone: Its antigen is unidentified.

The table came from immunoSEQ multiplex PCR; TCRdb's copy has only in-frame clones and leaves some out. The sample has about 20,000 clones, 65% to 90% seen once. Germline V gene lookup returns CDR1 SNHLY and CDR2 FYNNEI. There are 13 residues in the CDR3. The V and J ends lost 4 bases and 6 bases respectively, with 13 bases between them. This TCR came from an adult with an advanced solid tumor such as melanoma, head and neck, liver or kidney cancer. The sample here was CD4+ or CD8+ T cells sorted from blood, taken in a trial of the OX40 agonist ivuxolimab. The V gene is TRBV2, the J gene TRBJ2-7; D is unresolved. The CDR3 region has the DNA TGTGCCAGCAGTGCCCCAGAGTTGGGCGAGCAGTACTTC. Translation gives CASSAPELGEQYF.